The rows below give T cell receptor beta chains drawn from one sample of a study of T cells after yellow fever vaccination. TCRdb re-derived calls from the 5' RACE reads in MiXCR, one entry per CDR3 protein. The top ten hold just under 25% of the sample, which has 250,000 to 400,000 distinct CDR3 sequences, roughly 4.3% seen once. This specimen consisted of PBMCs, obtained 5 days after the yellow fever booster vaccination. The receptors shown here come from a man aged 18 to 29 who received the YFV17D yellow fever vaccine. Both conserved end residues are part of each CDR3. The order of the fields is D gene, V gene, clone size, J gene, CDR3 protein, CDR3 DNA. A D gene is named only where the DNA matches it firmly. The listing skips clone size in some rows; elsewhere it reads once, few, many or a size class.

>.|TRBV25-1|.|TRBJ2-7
CASSETEGPNSYEQYF
TGTGCCAGCAGTGAGACGGAGGGGCCGAACTCCTACGAGCAGTACTTC
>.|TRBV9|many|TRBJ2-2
CASSAGLLSGELFF
TGTGCCAGCAGCGCGGGACTCCTTAGCGGGGAGCTGTTTTTT
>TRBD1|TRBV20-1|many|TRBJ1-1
CSARGRTGPTEAFF
TGCAGTGCTAGAGGTCGGACAGGGCCCACTGAAGCTTTCTTT
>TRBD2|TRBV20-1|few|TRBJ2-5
CSAPRGAGGRKTQYF
TGCAGTGCCCCCAGGGGAGCGGGGGGGCGGAAGACCCAGTACTTC
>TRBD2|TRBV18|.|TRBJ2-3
CASSPFSGGAGDTQYF
TGTGCCAGCTCACCTTTCAGCGGGGGGGCTGGAGATACGCAGTATTTT
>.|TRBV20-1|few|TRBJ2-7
CSARPDRDHEQYF
TGCAGTGCTAGACCGGACAGAGACCACGAGCAGTACTTC
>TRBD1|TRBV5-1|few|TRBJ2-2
CASSSTGGVRWNTGELFF
TGCGCCAGCAGCTCGACAGGGGGCGTACGGTGGAACACCGGGGAGCTGTTTTTT
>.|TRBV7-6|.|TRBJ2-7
CASSLVKGTFGSYEQYF
TGTGCCAGCAGCTTAGTAAAAGGGACATTCGGTTCCTACGAGCAGTACTTC
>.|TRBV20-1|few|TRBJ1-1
CSARRVGTEAFF
TGCAGTGCTCGAAGGGTGGGGACTGAAGCTTTCTTT
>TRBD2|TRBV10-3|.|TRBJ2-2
CAITERLAEGNGELFF
TGTGCCATCACCGAGAGACTAGCAGAGGGGAACGGGGAGCTGTTTTTT
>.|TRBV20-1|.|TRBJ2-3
CSAKPGSPQYF
TGCAGTGCTAAACCGGGATCCCCGCAGTATTTT
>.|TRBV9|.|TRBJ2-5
CASSVAPQGKETQYF
TGTGCCAGCAGCGTAGCCCCCCAGGGCAAAGAGACCCAGTACTTC
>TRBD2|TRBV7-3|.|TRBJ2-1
CASSSSAGAYNEQFF
TGTGCCAGCAGCTCCTCAGCGGGGGCATACAATGAGCAGTTCTTC
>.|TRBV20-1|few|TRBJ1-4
CSAKITGSIDEKLFF
TGCAGTGCTAAGATAACAGGGTCTATTGATGAAAAACTGTTTTTT
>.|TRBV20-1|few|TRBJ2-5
CSARGGRGRGLETQYF
TGCAGTGCTAGAGGGGGTAGGGGGAGAGGGCTAGAGACCCAGTACTTC
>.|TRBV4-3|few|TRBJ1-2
CASSRRIGEGYTF
TGCGCCAGCAGCCGGCGTATCGGAGAGGGCTACACCTTC
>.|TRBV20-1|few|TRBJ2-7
CSARGGGYYEQYF
TGCAGTGCTAGAGGCGGTGGGTACTACGAGCAGTACTTC
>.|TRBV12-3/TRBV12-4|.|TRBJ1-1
CASLSGLGTEAFF
TGTGCCAGCCTTTCGGGGTTAGGCACTGAAGCTTTCTTT
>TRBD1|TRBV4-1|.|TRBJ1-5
CASSQVGQGGQPQHF
TGCGCCAGCAGCCAAGTGGGACAGGGGGGGCAGCCCCAGCATTTT
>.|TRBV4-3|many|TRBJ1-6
CASSQGSRILSPLHF
TGCGCCAGCAGCCAAGGTTCCAGGATCCTTTCACCCCTCCACTTT
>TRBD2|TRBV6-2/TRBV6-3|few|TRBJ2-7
CASSYPTRGGPEQYF
TGTGCCAGCAGTTACCCTACACGGGGGGGCCCGGAGCAGTACTTC
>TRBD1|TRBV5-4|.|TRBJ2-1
CASSLGRGHLPYNEQFF
TGTGCCAGCAGCTTAGGCAGGGGGCATTTACCGTACAATGAGCAGTTCTTC
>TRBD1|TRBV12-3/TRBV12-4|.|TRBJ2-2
CASTSPGQVESGELFF
TGTGCCAGCACCTCGCCCGGACAGGTTGAGTCGGGGGAGCTGTTTTTT
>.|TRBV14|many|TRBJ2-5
CASSQVGETQYF
TGTGCCAGCAGCCAAGTTGGGGAGACCCAGTACTTC
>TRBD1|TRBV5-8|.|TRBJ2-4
CASSFGQGEGIQYF
TGTGCCAGCAGTTTCGGACAGGGAGAGGGCATTCAGTACTTC
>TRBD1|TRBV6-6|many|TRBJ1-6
CASSYSMVGQGNSPLHF
TGTGCCAGCAGTTACTCGATGGTGGGACAGGGAAATTCACCCCTCCACTTT
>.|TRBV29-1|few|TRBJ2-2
CSVTGSTGELFF
TGCAGCGTCACAGGGTCCACCGGGGAGCTGTTTTTT
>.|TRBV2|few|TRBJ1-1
CASTPGPNTEAFF
TGTGCCAGCACCCCGGGTCCCAACACTGAAGCTTTCTTT
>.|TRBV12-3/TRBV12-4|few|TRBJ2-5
CASRMGGQETQYF
TGTGCCAGCAGAATGGGCGGACAAGAGACCCAGTACTTC
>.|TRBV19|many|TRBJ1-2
CASSIKAEAYGYTF
TGTGCCAGTAGTATAAAGGCTGAGGCCTATGGCTACACCTTC
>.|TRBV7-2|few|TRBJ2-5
CASGTFQETQYF
TGTGCCAGCGGGACTTTCCAAGAGACCCAGTACTTC
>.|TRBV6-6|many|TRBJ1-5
CASSTTSGTSWGQPQHF
TGTGCCAGCAGTACCACCTCCGGGACAAGTTGGGGTCAGCCCCAGCATTTT
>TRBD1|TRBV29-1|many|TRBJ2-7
CSVVTGGTYEQYF
TGCAGCGTTGTTACAGGGGGGACCTACGAGCAGTACTTC
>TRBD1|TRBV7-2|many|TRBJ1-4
CASSWGYRTGSMRKLFF
TGTGCCAGCAGCTGGGGATACCGGACAGGGTCTATGCGAAAACTGTTTTTT
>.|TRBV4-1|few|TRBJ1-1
CASSQVIWGLGDTEAFF
TGCGCCAGCAGCCAAGTTATATGGGGGCTAGGAGACACTGAAGCTTTCTTT
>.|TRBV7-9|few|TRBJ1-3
CASSLGEPGNTIYF
TGTGCCAGCAGCTTGGGGGAGCCCGGAAACACCATATATTTT
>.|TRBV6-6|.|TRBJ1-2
CASSYSTQDSFYGYTF
TGTGCCAGCAGTTACTCGACGCAGGACTCATTCTATGGCTACACCTTC
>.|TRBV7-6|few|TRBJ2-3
CASSRVLMDTQYF
TGTGCCAGCAGCAGGGTTTTAATGGATACGCAGTATTTT
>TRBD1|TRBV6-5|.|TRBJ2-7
CASSQGAWTGSSYEQYF
TGTGCCAGCAGTCAGGGGGCCTGGACAGGGAGCTCCTACGAGCAGTACTTC
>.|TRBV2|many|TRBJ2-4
CASSDGKNIQYF
TGTGCCAGCAGTGACGGTAAAAACATTCAGTACTTC
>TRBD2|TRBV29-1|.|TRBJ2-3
CSVEGGAGATDTQYF
TGCAGCGTTGAGGGGGGAGCGGGGGCCACAGATACGCAGTATTTT
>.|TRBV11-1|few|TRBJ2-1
CASSLAEAGRSEQFF
TGTGCCAGCAGCTTAGCGGAAGCAGGGAGGAGTGAGCAGTTCTTC
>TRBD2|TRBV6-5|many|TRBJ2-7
CASRGRGAGEQYF
TGTGCCAGCAGGGGGCGGGGAGCGGGAGAGCAGTACTTC
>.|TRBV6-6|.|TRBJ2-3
CASSSPPPTRTDTQYF
TGTGCCAGCAGTTCCCCTCCCCCCACTCGCACAGATACGCAGTATTTT
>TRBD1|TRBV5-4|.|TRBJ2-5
CASSPPSDRGQKTQYF
TGTGCCAGCAGCCCCCCCTCGGACAGGGGGCAGAAGACCCAGTACTTC
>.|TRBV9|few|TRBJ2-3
CASSGSDTDTQYF
TGTGCCAGCAGCGGGAGCGACACAGATACGCAGTATTTT
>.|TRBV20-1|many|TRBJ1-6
CSAREVAGSPLHF
TGCAGTGCTAGAGAGGTGGCGGGTTCACCCCTCCACTTT